This TCR beta chain was sequenced for a study of identical twins. Germline loops: CDR1 SGHRS, CDR2 YFSETQ. CDR3 size: 12 residues. V was cut by 5 bases and J by 1 base, with 6 bases left in between. Notes on the study in general: Conclusions relied on cross-sectional statistical analysis, not following the same donors. Monozygotic twins shared more out-of-frame TCR alpha than recombination models predicted.

MiXCR was run by TCRdb on the 5' RACE reads, yielding one entry per CDR3 protein. Found here are 350,000 to 450,000 distinct CDR3 sequences, approximately 17% of them singletons; the top ten hold 12%. This clonotype was observed a few times. Its antigen remains unknown. Each donor was a healthy Caucasian. Material: naive T cells sorted from blood. The TCR was taken from a man in his forties or fifties in good health. This rearrangement joins TRBV5-1 to TRBJ1-1; D perhaps matches TRBD1 (5 bases). The CDR3 reads CASRDTNTEAFF. In DNA, the CDR3 is TGCGCCAGCAGGGACACGAACACTGAAGCTTTCTTT. Using reference TRBV5-1 and TRBJ1-1 for the parts outside the CDR3, the full variable domain is KAGVTQTPRYLIKTRGQQVTLSCSPISGHRSVSWYQQTPGQGLQFLFEYFSETQRNKGNFPGRFSGRQFSNSRSEMNVSTLELGDSALYLCASRDTNTEAFFGQGTRLTVV.